This entry lists 27 T cell receptor beta chains sequenced from one sample in a study of blood T cells in healthy people across ages. With a J-beta primer mix and a sample-barcoded 5' primer, a second PCR ran about 6 to 11 cycles. TCRdb passed the 5' RACE reads through MiXCR, listing each CDR3 protein once. This table has hundreds of thousands of distinct CDR3 sequences, around three fifths appearing once. Sequences were obtained from blood. These receptors all stem from a man aged 60-69 years in good health.

V usage is TRBV20-1 and J usage is TRBJ2-1, with 13 positions matching TRBD2. Per germline, CDR1 DFQATT and CDR2 SNEGSKA (reference sequence). The V segment lost 2 bases and the J segment 6 bases; nucleotides outside the gene matches: 4. This CDR3 has 15 amino acids. Here the CDR3 DNA reads TGCAGTGCTAGACGGGGACTAGCGGGGCTCAATGAGCAGTTCTTC. Its translation: CSARRGLAGLNEQFF.

This clonotype showed up just a few times. The V call is TRBV6-5, the J call TRBJ2-2, with D perhaps TRBD2 (6 bases). This CDR3 comprises 14 residues. V was clipped by 8 bases and J by 1 base, with 11 bases between them. The germline gives CDR1 MNHEY, CDR2 SVGAGI. CDR3 sequence reads: CASRGSRNTGELFF. CDR3 in DNA: TGTGCCAGCCGGGGGTCGCGGAACACCGGGGAGCTGTTTTTT.

As concerns this clonotype: This clone may be a read error of a much larger clone one base away. The rearrangement joins TRBV6-4 to TRBJ2-3; 9 bases are shared with TRBD2. With V trimmed by 4 bases and J by 3 bases, 5 bases remained unmatched. In germline, CDR1 is MRHNA, CDR2 SNTAGT. CDR3 length: 15 amino acids. The CDR3 is CASSVLAGSTDTQYF. The CDR3 DNA follows: TGTGCCAGCAGTGTTCTAGCGGGGAGTACAGATACGCAGTATTTT.

The gene calls are TRBV11-2 and TRBJ1-6; 8 bases match TRBD1. The CDR3 is made up of 17 amino acids. V gave up 5 bases and J gave up 4 bases; unmatched junction bases: 10. Per the germline V gene, CDR1 is SGHAT and CDR2 is FQNNGV. The CDR3 spells CASSIQQGGLYNSPLHF. The CDR3 bases are TGTGCCAGCAGCATTCAACAGGGGGGGTTATATAATTCACCCCTCCACTTT.

J is TRBJ1-5 and V is TRBV3-1; possible D gene TRBD1, 5 bases. The CDR3 runs to 16 residues. Germline-derived CDR1 and CDR2 are LGHDT and YNNKEL (reference sequence). Between the trimmed V and J ends, which lost 1 base and 0 bases, there was a span of 10 bases. The CDR3 DNA sequence: TGTGCCAGCAGCCAAGGGGAGGGGTATAGCAATCAGCCCCAGCATTTT. Protein product: CASSQGEGYSNQPQHF.

This chain joins TRBV18 and TRBJ1-1; D perhaps matches TRBD1 (6 bases). This CDR3 has 13 residues. V was pared by 8 bases and J by 1 base, with 11 bases between. Germline values: CDR1 KGHSH, CDR2 LQKENI. The DNA of the CDR3 is TGTGCCAGCGCAGCACAGGGGAACACTGAAGCTTTCTTT. As protein: CASAAQGNTEAFF.

The chain recombines TRBV7-9 with TRBJ2-6; D gene ambiguous. Looked up from germline, CDR1 is SEHNR and CDR2 is FQNEAQ (reference sequence). This CDR3 has 15 amino acids. V gave up 2 bases and J gave up 0 bases, with 5 bases separating them. CDR3 in DNA: TGTGCCAGCAGCTTATCGGCCTCTGGGGCCAACGTCCTGACTTTC. Protein product: CASSLSASGANVLTF.

This clonotype came up a few times. This chain links TRBV10-3 with TRBJ2-7; 8 bases align to TRBD1. With 5 bases clipped from V and 1 base from J, the junction kept 4 bases outside the gene matches. Germline CDR1 reads ENHRY; CDR2 reads SYGVKD. The length of the CDR3 is 14 residues. Written as DNA, the CDR3 is TGTGCCATCAGTCTGACAGGGGATTCCTACGAGCAGTACTTC. Its protein product is CAISLTGDSYEQYF.

The chain joins TRBV6-1 to TRBJ2-4; 9 bases match TRBD1. The J call may be mistaken, given a closer DNA end match to TRBJ2-7. Looked up from germline, CDR1 is MNHNS and CDR2 is SASEGT. This CDR3 region has 15 residues. The CDR3 DNA is TGTGCCAGCAGCGACAGGGGGATGGCAGTCTACGAGCAGTACTTC. It translates to CASSDRGMAVYEQYF.

This sequence joins TRBV3-1 and TRBJ2-5, with TRBD1 identical over 8 bases. The J segment lost 2 bases and the V segment lost 4 bases, leaving 12 bases of the junction unmatched. The germline V gene has CDR1 LGHDT and CDR2 YNNKEL (reference sequence). This CDR3 has 17 amino acids. The CDR3 here is CASSPLRQGAWQETQYF. The CDR3 region has the DNA TGTGCCAGCAGCCCCTTACGGCAGGGGGCATGGCAAGAGACCCAGTACTTC.

The chain employs TRBV3-1 and TRBJ1-2; D perhaps matches TRBD1 (6 bases). The germline V and J ends were trimmed by 4 bases and 3 bases, with 12 bases remaining between them. CDR3 size: 14 residues. Germline assignment: CDR1 LGHDT and CDR2 YNNKEL (reference sequence). CDR3 DNA: TGTGCCAGCAGCCCACGGACAGTATACTATGGCTACACCTTC. Translated, it gives CASSPRTVYYGYTF.

This clonotype was seen only once. CDR3 protein: CASSEAWRGRPYEQYF. CDR3 bases: TGTGCCAGCAGTGAAGCGTGGCGGGGGAGGCCCTACGAGCAGTACTTC. The chain recombines TRBV2 with TRBJ2-4; 7 positions match TRBD2. Gene TRBJ2-7 matches the end of the DNA better, so the J call may be wrong. Germline loops: CDR1 SNHLY, CDR2 FYNNEI. This CDR3 region has 16 residues.

In this sample, this clonotype turned up once. V usage is TRBV2 and J usage is TRBJ1-6; 9 positions match TRBD1. With 4 bases clipped from V and 6 bases from J, the junction kept 4 bases outside the gene matches. Per the germline V gene, CDR1 is SNHLY and CDR2 is FYNNEI. The CDR3 consists of 15 residues. The CDR3 nucleotides read TGTGCCAGCAGTGCACAGGGGGCGTCTAATTCACCCCTCCACTTT. This codes for CASSAQGASNSPLHF.

The chain combines TRBV12-3 or TRBV12-4 with TRBJ2-7; 9 positions agree with TRBD1. The end of the DNA aligns better with TRBJ2-5, so the J call may be wrong. This CDR3 contains 16 residues. The CDR3 coding sequence is TGTGCCAGCAGTTCCCTTGGGACAGGGCCCCGAGAGACCCAGTACTTC. Protein product: CASSSLGTGPRETQYF.

This clonotype showed up many times. The chain links TRBV7-2 to TRBJ2-5; D gene ambiguous. Germline V gene sequence: CDR1 SGHTA, CDR2 FQGNSA. The ends were cut back, 2 bases at V and 6 bases at J, with 7 bases in the middle. There are 12 residues in the CDR3. The CDR3 DNA reads as TGTGCCAGCAGCTTATGGGGTCAGACCCAGTACTTC. Protein: CASSLWGQTQYF.

The chain links TRBV11-2 to TRBJ1-4; D unclear. From germline, CDR1 is SGHAT and CDR2 FQNNGV. V was shortened by 5 bases and J by 8 bases, with 9 bases between the two germline ends. The CDR3 sequence is 12 residues long. The CDR3 here is CASSPMGEKLFF. As DNA, the CDR3 is TGTGCCAGCAGCCCCATGGGGGAAAAACTGTTTTTT.

This clonotype has more than one count but fewer than ten. V and J are TRBV20-1 and TRBJ2-5; possibly TRBD1 or TRBD2 for D (7 bases each). The germline V gene has CDR1 DFQATT and CDR2 SNEGSKA (reference sequence). Trimming took 6 bases from V and 5 from J, leaving 19 bases between them. The CDR3 has 14 amino acids. The CDR3 DNA is TGCAGTGCCCAGGGGGGAGGGGTCCTGGAGACCCAGTACTTC. Translation gives CSAQGGGVLETQYF.

The V and J genes are TRBV6-5 and TRBJ2-6, with D hard to call. Germline-derived CDR1 and CDR2 are MNHEY and SVGAGI. Between the trimmed V and J ends, which lost 6 bases and 2 bases, there was a span of 5 bases. This CDR3 is 13 amino acids long. The CDR3 region has the DNA TGTGCCAGCAGGGCCGCTGGGGCCAACGTCCTGACTTTC. Translated: CASRAAGANVLTF.

The chain is built from TRBV2 and TRBJ2-7; perhaps TRBD1 as D (5 bases). The closer fit of TRBJ2-5 to the DNA end suggests the J call may be wrong. CDR1 is SNHLY, CDR2 FYNNEI, per germline. This CDR3 contains 13 residues. This CDR3 reads CASSEESGETQYF. CDR3 coding DNA: TGTGCCAGCAGTGAAGAGTCAGGGGAGACCCAGTACTTC.

V is TRBV29-1 and J is TRBJ1-5; D uncertain. From germline, CDR1 is SQVTM and CDR2 ANQGSEA. V shed 4 bases and J shed 5 bases, with 12 bases lying between them. This CDR3 region has 13 residues. This CDR3 is CSVGRDRDQPQHF. CDR3 DNA sequence: TGCAGCGTTGGTCGGGATCGGGATCAGCCCCAGCATTTT. Together with reference TRBV29-1 and TRBJ1-5, the CDR3 gives the full variable domain: SAVISQKPSRDICQRGTSLTIQCQVDSQVTMMFWYRQQPGQSLTLIATANQGSEATYESGFVIDKFPISRPNLTFSTLTVSNMSPEDSSIYLCSVGRDRDQPQHFGDGTRLSIL.

The V gene is TRBV12-3 or TRBV12-4, the J gene TRBJ2-5, with D tentatively TRBD1 or TRBD2 (5 bases each). V gave up 3 bases and J gave up 11 bases, with 19 bases separating them. This CDR3 contains 14 residues. For the CDR3, the DNA is TGTGCCAGCAGTTTCCGCCAGGGCGCTGGGGAGCAGTACTTC. Translating it yields CASSFRQGAGEQYF.

This clonotype was detected only a few times. The chain joins TRBV20-1 to TRBJ1-5; possibly TRBD1 for D (5 bases). Trimming left V 3 bases short and J 0 bases short, with 15 bases between. Looked up from germline, CDR1 is DFQATT and CDR2 is SNEGSKA (reference sequence). The CDR3 consists of 16 residues. The CDR3 is CSASPGTAFSNQPQHF. The CDR3 DNA is TGCAGTGCTAGCCCCGGGACGGCTTTTAGCAATCAGCCCCAGCATTTT.

The J gene is TRBJ2-7, the V gene TRBV4-1, with D perhaps matching TRBD1 or TRBD2 (5 bases each). The germline V gene has CDR1 MGHRA and CDR2 YSYEKL. The CDR3 length is 16 residues. The germline V and J ends were trimmed by 1 base and 6 bases, with 19 bases remaining between them. CDR3 DNA: TGCGCCAGCAGCCAAGTAGGTTCCCGGGGCCTTTTCGAGCAGTACTTC. This sequence encodes CASSQVGSRGLFEQYF.

The chain is built from TRBV20-1 and TRBJ2-5; TRBD2 matches 9 bases. The J segment lost 5 bases and the V segment lost 5 bases, leaving 6 bases of the junction unmatched. CDR3 length: 13 residues. In germline, CDR1 is DFQATT, CDR2 SNEGSKA (reference sequence). DNA for the CDR3: TGCAGTGCTCGAGCGGGGGGTATGGAGACCCAGTACTTC. This translates into CSARAGGMETQYF.

The rearrangement uses TRBV28 and TRBJ1-2; TRBD1 agrees at 7 bases. With 6 bases clipped from V and 0 bases from J, the junction kept 4 bases outside the gene matches. Per the germline V gene, CDR1 is MDHEN and CDR2 is SYDVKM. The CDR3 is 14 residues long. CDR3 in amino acids: CASRPGTANYGYTF. The CDR3 nucleotides read TGTGCCAGCAGACCTGGGACAGCTAACTATGGCTACACCTTC.

The chain carries TRBV28 and TRBJ2-7; either TRBD1 or TRBD2 may supply D (5 bases each). The length of the CDR3 is 15 residues. The V and J ends lost 4 bases and 2 bases respectively, with 15 bases between them. CDR1 and CDR2 from the germline V gene are MDHEN and SYDVKM. This CDR3 is CASSSLRDVTYEQYF. CDR3 bases: TGTGCCAGCAGTTCCCTCCGGGACGTAACCTACGAGCAGTACTTC.

This chain links TRBV10-3 with TRBJ1-1; D not resolved. Looked up from germline, CDR1 is ENHRY and CDR2 is SYGVKD. V lost 3 bases to trimming and J lost 4 bases, with 15 bases between them. This CDR3 is 15 amino acids long. The CDR3 DNA sequence: TGTGCCATCAGTGACGGCCTTAGAGTGAGCACTGAAGCTTTCTTT. It translates to CAISDGLRVSTEAFF.